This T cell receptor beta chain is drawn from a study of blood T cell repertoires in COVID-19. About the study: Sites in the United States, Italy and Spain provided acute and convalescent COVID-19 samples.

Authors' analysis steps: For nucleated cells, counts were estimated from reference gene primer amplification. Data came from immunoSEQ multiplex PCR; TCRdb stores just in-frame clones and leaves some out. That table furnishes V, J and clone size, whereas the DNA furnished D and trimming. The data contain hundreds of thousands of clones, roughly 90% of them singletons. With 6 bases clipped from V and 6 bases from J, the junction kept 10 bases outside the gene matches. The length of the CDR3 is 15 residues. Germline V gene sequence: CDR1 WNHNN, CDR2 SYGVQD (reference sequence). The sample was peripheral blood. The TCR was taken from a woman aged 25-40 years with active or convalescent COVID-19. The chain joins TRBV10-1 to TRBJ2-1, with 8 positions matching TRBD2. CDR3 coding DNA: TGCGCCAGCAGCGTAGCGGGATTTGAGGGCAATGAGCAGTTCTTC. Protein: CASSVAGFEGNEQFF.